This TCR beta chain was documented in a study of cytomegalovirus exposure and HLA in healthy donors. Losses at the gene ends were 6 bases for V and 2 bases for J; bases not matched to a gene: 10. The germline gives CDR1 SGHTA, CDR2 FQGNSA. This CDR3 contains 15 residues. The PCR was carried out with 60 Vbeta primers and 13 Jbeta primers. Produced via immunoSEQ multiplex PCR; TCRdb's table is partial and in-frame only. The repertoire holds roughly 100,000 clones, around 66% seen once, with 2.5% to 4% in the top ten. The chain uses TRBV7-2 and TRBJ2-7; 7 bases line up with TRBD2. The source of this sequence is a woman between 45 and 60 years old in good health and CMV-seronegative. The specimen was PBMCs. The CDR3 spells CASSPAGVSTYEQYF. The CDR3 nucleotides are TGTGCCAGCAGTCCCGCGGGAGTCTCTACCTACGAGCAGTACTTC.